Here is one TCR beta chain with its context. Its matching antigen is unknown. The data belong to a study of early T cells in non-severe SARS-CoV-2 infection. As for the study in general: Chains from this unsorted whole-blood bulk RNA could not be paired.

Findings and limits, study-wide: Matching against VDJdb likely underestimated virus-specific expansions, favoring anti-spike CD8.

Separate cDNA molecules each had unique molecular identifiers attached to them. TCRdb ran MiXCR on the 5' RACE reads and lists one entry per CDR3 protein. The data hold 40,000 to 55,000 distinct CDR3 sequences, with 6% to 8.5% observed a single time. V was cut by 0 bases and J by 11 bases, with 15 bases left in between. This CDR3 contains 14 residues. Germline lookup yields CDR1 SGHDN and CDR2 FVKESK. Sequencing was done on a sample of whole blood. The sequence came from an adult who was a healthcare worker with PCR-confirmed SARS-CoV-2 infection or an uninfected control (not recorded which). The V and J genes are TRBV14 and TRBJ2-3; tentative D call: TRBD2 (5 bases). The CDR3 sequence is CASSQDIQLREQYF. DNA for the CDR3: TGTGCCAGCAGCCAAGATATCCAGCTACGGGAGCAGTATTTT.